The clone carrying this T cell receptor (beta chain) was detected only a few times. The target antigen is unknown. The sample belongs to a study of blood T cells in healthy people across ages. Every donor contributed approximately 10 milliliters of peripheral blood by blood draw. Study-level results: The lack of PBMC sorting stopped any conclusive naive versus antigen-experienced comparison.

The use of a sample-barcoded 5' primer and a J-beta primer mix characterized a second PCR of about 7 to 12 cycles. TCRdb used MiXCR to reprocess the 5' RACE reads, holding one entry per CDR3 protein. There are approximately 800,000 distinct CDR3 sequences in the sample; 25% occur only once, and approximately 4% lies in the top ten. This CDR3 region has 16 residues. Between the trimmed V and J ends, which lost 1 base and 0 bases, there was a span of 9 bases. Per the germline V gene, CDR1 is LGHNA and CDR2 is YNFKEQ. The data were also submitted as part of a second study, on T cells of mothers and their children. Per that study: Sequencing got over 9.5 million TCR beta CDR3 reads from each mother and around 3.1 million from each child. Normalized overlap was always slightly, never significantly, higher in related than unrelated mother-child pairs.

V and J are TRBV4-2 and TRBJ1-4; D ambiguous. The TCR comes from a boy aged 5-17 years in good health. The sequenced material came from blood. DNA of the CDR3: TGTGCCAGCAGCCAAGCAGAGGACGCAACTAATGAAAAACTGTTTTTT. Residues: CASSQAEDATNEKLFF.